This is a list of T cell receptor beta chains from one sample in a study of post-analysis software for immune sequencing data. TCRdb called the PCR reads again in MiXCR, with one record for every CDR3 protein. The sample has about 460,000 distinct CDR3 sequences, under 55% seen once. The specimen sequenced was blood. All receptors come from a girl aged 5 to 17 with multiple sclerosis. The conserved cysteine and the conserved F or W are not part of the CDR3 here.

CDR3 protein | V gene
ASSGTLYNEQF | TRBV5-5
ASSLTGGYATEAF | TRBV7-3
ASSGTGVETQY | TRBV12-3/TRBV12-4
SVADFGANVLT | TRBV29-1
ASSSRARESSGANVLT | TRBV4-2
ASSAGTKQETQY | TRBV9
ASILDRNTEAF | TRBV19
AIRKKWDYEQY | TRBV10-3
ASSSGSVAGDEQF | TRBV28
ASSQGTGAINTEAF | TRBV3-1
ASSKAQAQGNSFGQY | TRBV21-1
ASMGGLQETQY | TRBV19
ASSPTVVRRNYGYT | TRBV6-5
ASSSGREHYTDTQY | TRBV3-1
SARAFQTSEQETQY | TRBV20-1
ASSSRQGYEKLF | TRBV6-6
SARSPRRFGAGNEQF | TRBV20-1
SAQHDSRVWIQY | TRBV20-1
ASNRQGGFDEQF | TRBV14
ASSIGPGTSGRMEQF | TRBV19
ANSSRGVGPYEQY | TRBV7-2
ASSVSSRPYEQY | TRBV9
ASSNGMGYGYT | TRBV9
SASVGTETQY | TRBV20-1
ASSLAIGGVTDTQY | TRBV7-2
ASSFVDSGANVLT | TRBV7-8
ASSQGGGAHYGYT | TRBV3-1
ASSLLGREAF | TRBV7-9
ASSLGGDRPDEQY | TRBV7-9
ASSLDWVGDNEQF | TRBV5-1
SAFRTSGETQY | TRBV20-1
ASSLGGGGQF | TRBV7-6
SVDPTDNYGYT | TRBV29-1
ASSQGRLAAYEQY | TRBV3-1
ASSVEGRDTEAF | TRBV9
ASSFGGEGEQF | TRBV11-2
AILTDNNEQF | TRBV10-3
ASSYLGVNEQF | TRBV6-6
ASSTPGRDYQETQY | TRBV7-9
ASSQGGGRETDTQY | TRBV4-1
ASSSPGTGYYEQY | TRBV5-1
ASSHTSGGSYEQY | TRBV3-1
AISEGEANYGYT | TRBV10-3
ASSPLAAYEQY | TRBV18
ASSQGWQAYEQY | TRBV4-1
ASSMGQANEQF | TRBV5-4
SVEAYGFQETQY | TRBV29-1
ASSSSRQYQETQY | TRBV7-9
ASSYQDKSEQY | TRBV5-1
SAVASTDTQY | TRBV20-1
ASSFITGVSTDTQY | TRBV28
AIKLADEQY | TRBV10-3
ASSLGGSRLNTEAF | TRBV12-3/TRBV12-4
ASSLRGATKSMGITEAF | TRBV21-1
SVEVGGGNQPQH | TRBV29-1
ASSLGIVYEQY | TRBV12-3/TRBV12-4
ATSRDRGLETQY | TRBV15
ASRHINRGVTEAF | TRBV28